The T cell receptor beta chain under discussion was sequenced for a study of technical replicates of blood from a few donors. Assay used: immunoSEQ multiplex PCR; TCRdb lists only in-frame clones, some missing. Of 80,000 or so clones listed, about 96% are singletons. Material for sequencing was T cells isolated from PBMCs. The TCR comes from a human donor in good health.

The chain's CDR3 is CASSLGGSGWTGELFF. As DNA, the CDR3 is TGCGCCAGCAGCTTGGGCGGGAGTGGTTGGACCGGGGAGCTGTTTTTT. V gene TRBV5-1 combines with J gene TRBJ2-2; 7 bases map to TRBD2. Germline CDR1 reads SGHRS; CDR2 reads YFSETQ. J lost 5 bases, V lost 0 bases, and 7 bases had no gene match. This CDR3 is 16 amino acids long.